The rows below give T cell receptor beta chains drawn from one sample of a study of T cell responses to AZD1222 COVID-19 vaccine. The assay was immunoSEQ multiplex PCR, and TCRdb's table has in-frame clones only and misses some. The data show approximately 150,000 clones, with around nine tenths seen just once and 1.5% to 2% held by the top ten. The sequences come from peripheral blood, collected on day 0 of AZD1222 vaccination. Receptors originate from an adult in good health. Both conserved end residues are part of each CDR3. A D gene is named only where the DNA matches it firmly. The listing skips clone size in some rows; elsewhere it reads once, few, many or a size class.

CDR3aa: CASVAGTPEMELFF; CDR3nt: TGTGCCAGCGTCGCCGGGACTCCTGAAATGGAGCTGTTTTTT; len: 14; abundance: few; d_gene: .; v_gene: TRBV18; j_gene: TRBJ2-2
CDR3aa: CASSPGTGGNTGELFF; CDR3nt: TGTGCCAGCAGTCCCGGGACAGGGGGGAACACCGGGGAGCTGTTTTTT; len: 16; abundance: .; d_gene: TRBD1; v_gene: TRBV28; j_gene: TRBJ2-2
CDR3aa: CASSLAGRGFGETQYF; CDR3nt: TGTGCCAGCAGCTTAGCGGGGCGAGGGTTTGGAGAGACCCAGTACTTC; len: 16; abundance: .; d_gene: .; v_gene: TRBV7-2; j_gene: TRBJ2-5
CDR3aa: CASSLEGQRNSPLHF; CDR3nt: TGCGCCAGCAGCTTGGAGGGACAGAGGAATTCACCCCTCCACTTT; len: 15; abundance: .; d_gene: TRBD1; v_gene: TRBV5-1; j_gene: TRBJ1-6
CDR3aa: CASSLLASTQYF; CDR3nt: TGTGCCAGCAGCTTGCTGGCCAGTACGCAGTATTTT; len: 12; abundance: .; d_gene: .; v_gene: TRBV11-3; j_gene: TRBJ2-3
CDR3aa: CASSLRVDTQYF; CDR3nt: TGTGCCAGCAGCTTACGGGTGGATACGCAGTATTTT; len: 12; abundance: .; d_gene: .; v_gene: TRBV11-1; j_gene: TRBJ2-3
CDR3aa: CASSSTVGRSGNTIYF; CDR3nt: TGTGCCAGCAGTTCCACCGTGGGCCGATCTGGAAACACCATATATTTT; len: 16; abundance: .; d_gene: .; v_gene: TRBV28; j_gene: TRBJ1-3
CDR3aa: CASSFADHQPQHF; CDR3nt: TGTGCCAGCAGTTTCGCGGACCATCAGCCCCAGCATTTT; len: 13; abundance: .; d_gene: .; v_gene: TRBV28; j_gene: TRBJ1-5
CDR3aa: CAWGLWDRPYNEQFF; CDR3nt: TGTGCCTGGGGCCTATGGGACAGACCCTACAATGAGCAGTTCTTC; len: 15; abundance: .; d_gene: TRBD1; v_gene: TRBV30; j_gene: TRBJ2-1
CDR3aa: CASRPPGTGKETQYF; CDR3nt: TGCGCCAGCAGACCTCCCGGGACAGGGAAAGAGACCCAGTACTTC; len: 15; abundance: .; d_gene: TRBD1; v_gene: TRBV5-1; j_gene: TRBJ2-5
CDR3aa: CASSPPGLTYEQYF; CDR3nt: TGTGCCAGCTCACCACCCGGCCTAACCTACGAGCAGTACTTC; len: 14; abundance: .; d_gene: .; v_gene: TRBV18; j_gene: TRBJ2-7
CDR3aa: CASSAATNTGELFF; CDR3nt: TGTGCCAGCAGCGCCGCTACGAACACCGGGGAGCTGTTTTTT; len: 14; abundance: .; d_gene: .; v_gene: TRBV9; j_gene: TRBJ2-2
CDR3aa: CASSSTGTSSSYNSPLHF; CDR3nt: TGTGCCAGCAGTTCCACCGGGACTTCTAGCTCCTATAATTCACCCCTCCACTTT; len: 18; abundance: .; d_gene: .; v_gene: TRBV2; j_gene: TRBJ1-6
CDR3aa: CASRDRGPTGELFF; CDR3nt: TGTGCCAGTAGAGACAGGGGGCCCACCGGGGAGCTGTTTTTT; len: 14; abundance: .; d_gene: TRBD1; v_gene: TRBV19; j_gene: TRBJ2-2
CDR3aa: CASSYRTGGRDTQYF; CDR3nt: TGTGCCAGCAGCTACCGGACAGGGGGGCGAGATACGCAGTATTTT; len: 15; abundance: .; d_gene: TRBD1; v_gene: TRBV7-2; j_gene: TRBJ2-3
CDR3aa: CASSAGQAAEPQHF; CDR3nt: TGTGCCAGCAGCGCAGGACAAGCCGCGGAGCCCCAGCATTTT; len: 14; abundance: .; d_gene: .; v_gene: TRBV9; j_gene: TRBJ1-5
CDR3aa: CASRSPAGTSGREGIQYF; CDR3nt: TGTGCAAGTCGCTCGCCTGCCGGGACTAGCGGGAGGGAGGGCATTCAGTACTTC; len: 18; abundance: .; d_gene: .; v_gene: TRBV12-2; j_gene: TRBJ2-4
CDR3aa: CASSFRGLRTEAFF; CDR3nt: TGTGCCAGCAGTTTTCGGGGGCTGAGAACTGAAGCTTTCTTT; len: 14; abundance: few; d_gene: .; v_gene: TRBV28; j_gene: TRBJ1-1
CDR3aa: CASSFRDYRDGYTF; CDR3nt: TGTGCCAGCAGCTTCAGGGATTATAGGGATGGCTACACCTTC; len: 14; abundance: .; d_gene: .; v_gene: TRBV27; j_gene: TRBJ1-2
CDR3aa: CASSEATFPGANVLTF; CDR3nt: TGTGCCAGCAGTGAAGCAACCTTTCCTGGGGCCAACGTCCTGACTTTC; len: 16; abundance: .; d_gene: .; v_gene: TRBV6-1; j_gene: TRBJ2-6
CDR3aa: CASSITWQGSTEAFF; CDR3nt: TGTGCCAGTAGTATTACGTGGCAGGGGAGCACTGAAGCTTTCTTT; len: 15; abundance: .; d_gene: .; v_gene: TRBV19; j_gene: TRBJ1-1
CDR3aa: CATQKGLEPQHF; CDR3nt: TGTGCCACCCAAAAGGGGTTAGAGCCCCAGCATTTT; len: 12; abundance: .; d_gene: .; v_gene: TRBV10-3; j_gene: TRBJ1-5
CDR3aa: CASSGDRATDTQYF; CDR3nt: TGTGCCAGCAGCGGGGACAGGGCTACAGATACGCAGTATTTT; len: 14; abundance: .; d_gene: TRBD1; v_gene: TRBV7-2; j_gene: TRBJ2-3
CDR3aa: CASSIPDRNTEAFF; CDR3nt: TGTGCCAGTAGTATCCCTGACAGGAACACTGAAGCTTTCTTT; len: 14; abundance: .; d_gene: .; v_gene: TRBV19; j_gene: TRBJ1-1
CDR3aa: CASSSPGRTDTQYF; CDR3nt: TGTGCCAGCAGTTCCCCCGGGCGCACAGATACGCAGTATTTT; len: 14; abundance: .; d_gene: .; v_gene: TRBV28; j_gene: TRBJ2-3
CDR3aa: CASSFVAGGNTDTQYF; CDR3nt: TGTGCCAGCAGCTTCGTAGCGGGGGGGAACACAGATACGCAGTATTTT; len: 16; abundance: once; d_gene: TRBD2; v_gene: TRBV7-2; j_gene: TRBJ2-3
CDR3aa: CASSLTGTGNSPLHF; CDR3nt: TGTGCCAGCAGCTTGACCGGGACAGGCAATTCACCCCTCCACTTT; len: 15; abundance: .; d_gene: TRBD1; v_gene: TRBV5-6; j_gene: TRBJ1-6
CDR3aa: CASSLGMSTDTQYF; CDR3nt: TGCGCCAGCAGCTTGGGAATGAGCACAGATACGCAGTATTTT; len: 14; abundance: .; d_gene: .; v_gene: TRBV5-1; j_gene: TRBJ2-3
CDR3aa: CASSQEGAYSNQPQHF; CDR3nt: TGTGCCAGCAGTCAAGAAGGGGCATATAGCAATCAGCCCCAGCATTTT; len: 16; abundance: .; d_gene: .; v_gene: TRBV6-6; j_gene: TRBJ1-5
CDR3aa: CASSLYRGTHGYTF; CDR3nt: TGTGCCAGCAGTTTATACCGTGGGACCCATGGCTACACCTTC; len: 14; abundance: .; d_gene: .; v_gene: TRBV28; j_gene: TRBJ1-2
CDR3aa: CASSSGVSYNEQFF; CDR3nt: TGTGCCAGTAGTTCCGGGGTCTCCTACAATGAGCAGTTCTTC; len: 14; abundance: .; d_gene: .; v_gene: TRBV19; j_gene: TRBJ2-1
CDR3aa: CASSPPGQTTRGTF; CDR3nt: TGTGCCAGCTCACCGCCGGGACAGACTACTCGGGGCACCTTC; len: 14; abundance: once; d_gene: TRBD1; v_gene: TRBV18; j_gene: TRBJ1-2
CDR3aa: CASSLDREKLFF; CDR3nt: TGTGCCAGCAGTTTAGATCGAGAAAAACTGTTTTTT; len: 12; abundance: .; d_gene: .; v_gene: TRBV12-3/TRBV12-4; j_gene: TRBJ1-4
CDR3aa: CASSLSAETEAFF; CDR3nt: TGTGCCAGCAGCTTAAGCGCCGAGACTGAAGCTTTCTTT; len: 13; abundance: .; d_gene: .; v_gene: TRBV7-3; j_gene: TRBJ1-1
CDR3aa: CAWTPGTSGSWAYNEQFF; CDR3nt: TGTGCCTGGACTCCCGGGACTAGCGGGTCTTGGGCTTACAATGAGCAGTTCTTC; len: 18; abundance: once; d_gene: TRBD2; v_gene: TRBV30; j_gene: TRBJ2-1
CDR3aa: CASTPRKGNTGELFF; CDR3nt: TGTGCCAGCACCCCAAGAAAGGGTAATACCGGGGAGCTGTTTTTT; len: 15; abundance: few; d_gene: .; v_gene: TRBV6-5; j_gene: TRBJ2-2
CDR3aa: CSVESAGESYNEQFF; CDR3nt: TGCAGCGTTGAGAGCGCGGGAGAATCTTACAATGAGCAGTTCTTC; len: 15; abundance: .; d_gene: TRBD2; v_gene: TRBV29-1; j_gene: TRBJ2-1
CDR3aa: CSASWANVLTF; CDR3nt: TGCAGTGCTTCGTGGGCCAACGTCCTGACTTTC; len: 11; abundance: once; d_gene: .; v_gene: TRBV20-1; j_gene: TRBJ2-6
CDR3aa: CASSARVKALFGYTF; CDR3nt: TGTGCCAGCAGTGCCAGGGTTAAGGCCTTATTTGGCTACACCTTC; len: 15; abundance: few; d_gene: .; v_gene: TRBV28; j_gene: TRBJ1-2
CDR3aa: CASQQGGHQPQHF; CDR3nt: TGTGCCTCCCAACAGGGGGGGCATCAGCCCCAGCATTTT; len: 13; abundance: .; d_gene: TRBD1; v_gene: TRBV6-6; j_gene: TRBJ1-5
CDR3aa: CASSYLDRVQADTQYF; CDR3nt: TGTGCCAGCAGTTACCTGGACAGGGTACAGGCAGATACGCAGTATTTT; len: 16; abundance: once; d_gene: TRBD1; v_gene: TRBV6-6; j_gene: TRBJ2-3
CDR3aa: CASSPPGTGLNTEAFF; CDR3nt: TGTGCCAGCTCACCACCGGGGACAGGGTTGAACACTGAAGCTTTCTTT; len: 16; abundance: .; d_gene: TRBD1; v_gene: TRBV18; j_gene: TRBJ1-1
CDR3aa: CASSLMFGGNTEAFF; CDR3nt: TGTGCCAGCAGCTTAATGTTCGGGGGAAACACTGAAGCTTTCTTT; len: 15; abundance: .; d_gene: .; v_gene: TRBV7-2; j_gene: TRBJ1-1
CDR3aa: CASSFASGSSYEQYF; CDR3nt: TGTGCCAGCAGTTTTGCTAGCGGGAGCTCCTACGAGCAGTACTTC; len: 15; abundance: .; d_gene: TRBD2; v_gene: TRBV28; j_gene: TRBJ2-7
CDR3aa: CASSLAGLNTEAFF; CDR3nt: TGTGCCAGCAGCTTAGCGGGGTTGAACACTGAAGCTTTCTTT; len: 14; abundance: .; d_gene: .; v_gene: TRBV7-2; j_gene: TRBJ1-1
CDR3aa: CASSTGVAFEAFF; CDR3nt: TGTGCCAGCAGTACAGGGGTCGCCTTTGAAGCTTTCTTT; len: 13; abundance: .; d_gene: TRBD1; v_gene: TRBV6-2/TRBV6-3; j_gene: TRBJ1-1
CDR3aa: CASSPGTAVETQYF; CDR3nt: TGCGCCAGCAGCCCCGGGACAGCTGTTGAGACCCAGTACTTC; len: 14; abundance: .; d_gene: TRBD1; v_gene: TRBV5-1; j_gene: TRBJ2-5
CDR3aa: CASSEMGIYEQYF; CDR3nt: TGTGCCAGCAGTGAGATGGGGATTTACGAGCAGTACTTC; len: 13; abundance: .; d_gene: .; v_gene: TRBV2; j_gene: TRBJ2-7
CDR3aa: CASSPDHNEQFF; CDR3nt: TGTGCCAGCAGCCCAGACCACAATGAGCAGTTCTTC; len: 12; abundance: .; d_gene: .; v_gene: TRBV7-8; j_gene: TRBJ2-1
CDR3aa: CASSEAGLVYNEQFF; CDR3nt: TGTGCCAGCAGTGAAGCGGGGCTGGTCTACAATGAGCAGTTCTTC; len: 15; abundance: .; d_gene: .; v_gene: TRBV6-1; j_gene: TRBJ2-1
CDR3aa: CASSPQYEQYF; CDR3nt: TGTGCCAGCAGCCCGCAATACGAGCAGTACTTC; len: 11; abundance: .; d_gene: .; v_gene: TRBV7-9; j_gene: TRBJ2-7
CDR3aa: CASSQDLGRVYGYTF; CDR3nt: TGTGCCAGCAGCCAAGATTTAGGGAGGGTCTATGGCTACACCTTC; len: 15; abundance: .; d_gene: .; v_gene: TRBV4-2; j_gene: TRBJ1-2
CDR3aa: CASSLNMGNEQFF; CDR3nt: TGTGCCAGCAGCTTAAATATGGGAAATGAGCAGTTCTTC; len: 13; abundance: .; d_gene: .; v_gene: TRBV7-3; j_gene: TRBJ2-1
CDR3aa: CASRGQGQYNSPLHF; CDR3nt: TGTGCCAGCAGAGGACAGGGCCAATATAATTCACCCCTCCACTTT; len: 15; abundance: .; d_gene: TRBD1; v_gene: TRBV6-5; j_gene: TRBJ1-6
CDR3aa: CASSRQGIIGEAFF; CDR3nt: TGTGCCAGTAGCAGACAGGGAATTATAGGTGAAGCTTTCTTT; len: 14; abundance: .; d_gene: TRBD1; v_gene: TRBV19; j_gene: TRBJ1-1
CDR3aa: CASSSGLAGVTGELFF; CDR3nt: TGCGCCAGCAGCTCCGGACTAGCGGGGGTCACCGGGGAGCTGTTTTTT; len: 16; abundance: .; d_gene: TRBD2; v_gene: TRBV5-1; j_gene: TRBJ2-2
CDR3aa: CASSLAQGSPQHF; CDR3nt: TGTGCCAGCAGCTTGGCCCAGGGTTCGCCCCAGCATTTT; len: 13; abundance: .; d_gene: .; v_gene: TRBV5-5; j_gene: TRBJ1-5
CDR3aa: CASSVAPGVSYNEQFF; CDR3nt: TGCGCCAGCAGCGTGGCACCGGGGGTCTCCTACAATGAGCAGTTCTTC; len: 16; abundance: .; d_gene: .; v_gene: TRBV5-1; j_gene: TRBJ2-1
CDR3aa: CASSPGAQGGEQYF; CDR3nt: TGCGCCAGCAGCCCAGGAGCTCAAGGGGGCGAGCAGTACTTC; len: 14; abundance: .; d_gene: .; v_gene: TRBV4-3; j_gene: TRBJ2-7